This T cell receptor beta chain was retrieved from a study of T cell changes during pregnancy in multiple sclerosis. CDR3 length: 12 residues. Germline assignment: CDR1 GTSNPN and CDR2 SVGIG (reference sequence). Trimming stripped 1 base from V and 4 bases from J, with 7 bases between. The method was immunoSEQ multiplex PCR; TCRdb's version includes in-frame clones alone and lacks a portion of them. The sample shows 40,000 to 55,000 clones, 89% of them seen only once. Sequencing used CD4+ T cells from peripheral blood mononuclear cells, obtained after pregnancy. This TCR came from a female donor with multiple sclerosis, enrolled in a pregnancy study. The chain recombines TRBV30 with TRBJ1-1; D ambiguous. The CDR3 here is CAWSGSGTEAFF. As DNA, the CDR3 is TGTGCCTGGAGTGGTAGTGGCACTGAAGCTTTCTTT.